A selection of T cell receptor beta chains follows, all from one sample in a study of blood T cell repertoires in COVID-19. Using immunoSEQ multiplex PCR, the repertoire was profiled, and TCRdb retains in-frame clones only, with some absent. This table has 430,000 or so clones, 88% appearing once. Sequencing used PBMCs or T cells enriched from blood (not recorded which). All receptors come from a woman aged 40 to 49 who had recovered from COVID-19. Both conserved end residues are part of each CDR3. Fields, in order: CDR3 protein, CDR3 DNA, clone size, D gene, J gene, V gene. The D gene is left open where the match is weak. Size is stated for part of the rows, as once, few or many counts, or as a class when the clone is expanded.

cdr3_aa: CASSQDPGGRPSYEQYF; cdr3_nt: TGTGCCAGCAGCCAAGATCCTGGCGGGAGGCCTTCCTACGAGCAGTACTTC; clone_size: -; d_call: TRBD2; j_call: TRBJ2-7; v_call: TRBV3-1/TRBV3-2
cdr3_aa: CASSHGTDRDPQNTEAFF; cdr3_nt: TGTGCCAGCAGCCACGGGACCGACAGGGACCCCCAGAACACTGAAGCTTTCTTT; clone_size: -; d_call: TRBD1; j_call: TRBJ1-1; v_call: TRBV5-6
cdr3_aa: CASNQVGGSGNTIYF; cdr3_nt: TGCGCCAGCAACCAAGTGGGGGGCTCTGGAAACACCATATATTTT; clone_size: -; d_call: -; j_call: TRBJ1-3; v_call: TRBV4-1
cdr3_aa: CASSFLGDSNSPLHF; cdr3_nt: TGTGCCAGCAGTTTTTTAGGGGACAGCAATTCACCCCTCCACTTT; clone_size: -; d_call: TRBD1; j_call: TRBJ1-6; v_call: TRBV27
cdr3_aa: CASSQGTSGRSGLRNEQFF; cdr3_nt: TGCGCCAGCAGCCAGGGGACTAGCGGGAGGTCCGGGTTAAGGAATGAGCAGTTCTTC; clone_size: -; d_call: TRBD2; j_call: TRBJ2-1; v_call: TRBV4-3
cdr3_aa: CASSRVVAGVMDTQYF; cdr3_nt: TGTGCCAGCAGCCGGGTCGTAGCGGGAGTTATGGATACGCAGTATTTT; clone_size: -; d_call: TRBD2; j_call: TRBJ2-3; v_call: TRBV4-2
cdr3_aa: CASSQETGTGFGYTF; cdr3_nt: TGTGCCAGCTCACAAGAGACCGGGACAGGGTTTGGCTACACCTTC; clone_size: -; d_call: TRBD1; j_call: TRBJ1-2; v_call: TRBV18
cdr3_aa: CASSLSARHYGYTF; cdr3_nt: TGTGCCAGCAGTCTATCGGCCAGGCACTATGGCTACACCTTC; clone_size: once; d_call: -; j_call: TRBJ1-2; v_call: TRBV27
cdr3_aa: CASSREGQGYNSPLHF; cdr3_nt: TGTGCCAGCAGCAGAGAGGGACAGGGATATAATTCACCCCTCCACTTT; clone_size: -; d_call: TRBD1; j_call: TRBJ1-6; v_call: TRBV5-5
cdr3_aa: CASSLGYRDRGSSYTF; cdr3_nt: TGTGCCAGCAGCTTAGGATACCGGGACAGGGGGAGTAGCTACACCTTC; clone_size: -; d_call: TRBD1; j_call: TRBJ1-2; v_call: TRBV7-2
cdr3_aa: CASSQGGGWGETQYF; cdr3_nt: TGTGCCAGCAGCCAGGGGGGCGGATGGGGAGAGACCCAGTACTTC; clone_size: -; d_call: -; j_call: TRBJ2-5; v_call: TRBV2
cdr3_aa: CASSIGGLAGVSEQYF; cdr3_nt: TGTGCCAGTAGTATAGGAGGGCTAGCGGGAGTGTCTGAGCAGTACTTC; clone_size: -; d_call: TRBD2; j_call: TRBJ2-7; v_call: TRBV19
cdr3_aa: CASSRQGARVSNYGYTF; cdr3_nt: TGTGCCAGCAGTAGACAGGGGGCAAGGGTCTCTAACTATGGCTACACCTTC; clone_size: -; d_call: TRBD1; j_call: TRBJ1-2; v_call: TRBV2
cdr3_aa: CASSTPGVGNQPQHF; cdr3_nt: TGTGCCAGTAGTACACCCGGTGTGGGCAATCAGCCCCAGCATTTT; clone_size: -; d_call: -; j_call: TRBJ1-5; v_call: TRBV19
cdr3_aa: CASSLSGAYNEQFF; cdr3_nt: TGTGCCAGCAGCTTAAGCGGAGCCTACAATGAGCAGTTCTTC; clone_size: -; d_call: -; j_call: TRBJ2-1; v_call: TRBV7-2
cdr3_aa: CASSVEGYEQYF; cdr3_nt: TGTGCCAGCAGCGTCGAGGGATACGAGCAGTACTTC; clone_size: -; d_call: -; j_call: TRBJ2-7; v_call: TRBV9
cdr3_aa: CASSPHMTSGRYNEQFF; cdr3_nt: TGTGCCAGCAGTCCACACATGACTAGCGGGCGATACAATGAGCAGTTCTTC; clone_size: -; d_call: TRBD2; j_call: TRBJ2-1; v_call: TRBV28
cdr3_aa: CASSSPQGNTEAFF; cdr3_nt: TGTGCCAGCAGTTCACCACAGGGGAACACTGAAGCTTTCTTT; clone_size: -; d_call: -; j_call: TRBJ1-1; v_call: TRBV27
cdr3_aa: CASSEPRDGTLADIYNEQFF; cdr3_nt: TGTGCCAGCAGTGAACCCCGTGACGGAACCCTAGCGGATATCTACAATGAGCAGTTCTTC; clone_size: once; d_call: TRBD2; j_call: TRBJ2-1; v_call: TRBV2
cdr3_aa: CAWSVADFLAKNIQYF; cdr3_nt: TGTGCCTGGAGTGTGGCGGACTTCCTAGCCAAAAACATTCAGTACTTC; clone_size: -; d_call: -; j_call: TRBJ2-4; v_call: TRBV30
cdr3_aa: CASSRDRAPHEQYF; cdr3_nt: TGTGCCAGCAGCAGGGACAGGGCCCCCCACGAGCAGTACTTC; clone_size: -; d_call: TRBD1; j_call: TRBJ2-7; v_call: TRBV5-4
cdr3_aa: CASSLAGLLTDTQYF; cdr3_nt: TGTGCCAGCAGCTTAGCGGGACTACTCACAGATACGCAGTATTTT; clone_size: -; d_call: TRBD2; j_call: TRBJ2-3; v_call: TRBV11-2
cdr3_aa: CASSPGTGGDEQFF; cdr3_nt: TGTGCCAGCTCACCCGGGACAGGGGGAGATGAGCAGTTCTTC; clone_size: few; d_call: TRBD1; j_call: TRBJ2-1; v_call: TRBV18
cdr3_aa: CASSAWTVSAYEQYF; cdr3_nt: TGTGCCAGCAGCGCCTGGACAGTCTCTGCCTACGAGCAGTACTTC; clone_size: -; d_call: -; j_call: TRBJ2-7; v_call: TRBV7-2
cdr3_aa: CASSQDLVAGASYNEQFF; cdr3_nt: TGTGCCAGCAGCCAAGATCTCGTGGCGGGGGCCAGCTACAATGAGCAGTTCTTC; clone_size: -; d_call: -; j_call: TRBJ2-1; v_call: TRBV3-1/TRBV3-2
cdr3_aa: CASSHLMDSSGNTIYF; cdr3_nt: TGTGCCAGCAGCCACTTAATGGACAGCTCTGGAAACACCATATATTTT; clone_size: -; d_call: -; j_call: TRBJ1-3; v_call: TRBV3-1/TRBV3-2
cdr3_aa: CASSEARGAGQPQHF; cdr3_nt: TGTGCCAGCAGTGAAGCGCGGGGGGCAGGTCAGCCCCAGCATTTT; clone_size: -; d_call: -; j_call: TRBJ1-5; v_call: TRBV6-1
cdr3_aa: CASSQKSLNTEAFF; cdr3_nt: TGTGCCAGCAGCCAAAAGAGCTTGAACACTGAAGCTTTCTTT; clone_size: -; d_call: -; j_call: TRBJ1-1; v_call: TRBV7-7
cdr3_aa: CASSLASGSANEQFF; cdr3_nt: TGCGCCAGCAGCTTGGCTAGCGGGAGTGCTAATGAGCAGTTCTTC; clone_size: -; d_call: TRBD2; j_call: TRBJ2-1; v_call: TRBV5-1
cdr3_aa: CASRKQGGQFF; cdr3_nt: TGTGCCAGTAGGAAACAGGGGGGGCAGTTCTTC; clone_size: -; d_call: TRBD1; j_call: TRBJ2-1; v_call: TRBV19
cdr3_aa: CASSSTGGTYNEQFF; cdr3_nt: TGTGCCAGCAGCTCCACGGGCGGGACCTACAATGAGCAGTTCTTC; clone_size: -; d_call: -; j_call: TRBJ2-1; v_call: TRBV7-8
cdr3_aa: CASSYSRPQGNQPQHF; cdr3_nt: TGTGCCAGCAGTTACTCGAGGCCACAGGGTAATCAGCCCCAGCATTTT; clone_size: -; d_call: -; j_call: TRBJ1-5; v_call: TRBV6-5
cdr3_aa: CASSFGTAFQETQYF; cdr3_nt: TGTGCCAGCAGCTTTGGGACAGCCTTTCAAGAGACCCAGTACTTC; clone_size: once; d_call: TRBD1; j_call: TRBJ2-5; v_call: TRBV5-5
cdr3_aa: CASSQEGGTEFHEQYF; cdr3_nt: TGCGCCAGCAGCCAAGAGGGCGGGACAGAATTTCACGAGCAGTACTTC; clone_size: -; d_call: -; j_call: TRBJ2-7; v_call: TRBV4-3
cdr3_aa: CASSHGLEQYF; cdr3_nt: TGTGCCAGCAGCCATGGCCTCGAGCAGTACTTC; clone_size: -; d_call: -; j_call: TRBJ2-7; v_call: TRBV3-1/TRBV3-2
cdr3_aa: CASRVTNQAGYTF; cdr3_nt: TGTGCCAGCAGGGTGACAAACCAGGCTGGCTACACCTTC; clone_size: -; d_call: -; j_call: TRBJ1-2; v_call: TRBV28